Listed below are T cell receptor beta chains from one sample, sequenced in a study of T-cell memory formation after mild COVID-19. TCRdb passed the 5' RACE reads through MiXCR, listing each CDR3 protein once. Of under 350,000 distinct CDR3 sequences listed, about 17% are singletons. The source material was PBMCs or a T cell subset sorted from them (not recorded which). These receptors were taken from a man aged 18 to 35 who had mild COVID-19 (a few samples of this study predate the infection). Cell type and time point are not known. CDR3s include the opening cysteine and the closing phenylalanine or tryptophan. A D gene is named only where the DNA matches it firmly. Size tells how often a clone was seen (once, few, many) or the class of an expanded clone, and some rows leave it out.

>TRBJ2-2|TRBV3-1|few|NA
TGTGCCAGCACCTACGTGGGCGGCGGGGAGCTGTTTTTT
CASTYVGGGELFF
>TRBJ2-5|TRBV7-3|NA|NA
TGTGCCAGCAGCCCGACAGGTTCCGGGGGTGAGACCCAGTACTTC
CASSPTGSGGETQYF
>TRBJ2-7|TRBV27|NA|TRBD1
TGTGCCAGCAGTTCGACCGGGGACAGCAGCTCCTACGAGCAGTACTTC
CASSSTGDSSSYEQYF
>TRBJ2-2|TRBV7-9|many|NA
TGTGCCAGCAGCTTCTTACCCGGGGAGCTGTTTTTT
CASSFLPGELFF
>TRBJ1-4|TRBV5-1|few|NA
TGCGCCAGCAGCGCTGCCCTACACGAAAAACTGTTTTTT
CASSAALHEKLFF
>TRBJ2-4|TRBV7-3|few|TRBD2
TGTGCCAGCAGCCCGACCGGCGGGGGGGCCCTTCAGTACTTC
CASSPTGGGALQYF
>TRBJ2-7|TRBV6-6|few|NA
TGTGCCAGCAGTTCAGGGAACGAGCAGTACTTC
CASSSGNEQYF
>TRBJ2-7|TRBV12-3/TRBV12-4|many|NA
TGTGCCAGCAGTTCACTCTCCTACGAGCAGTACTTC
CASSSLSYEQYF
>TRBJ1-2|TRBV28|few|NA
TGTGCCAGCAGAAGTACCTTCGATGGCTACACCTTC
CASRSTFDGYTF
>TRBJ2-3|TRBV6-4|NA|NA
TGTGCCAGCAGTTTACAGGGACTCATCACAGATACGCAGTATTTT
CASSLQGLITDTQYF
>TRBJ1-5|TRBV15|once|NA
TGTGCCACCAGCAGAGAACTCACAGGGAATGGCAATCAGCCCCAGCATTTT
CATSRELTGNGNQPQHF
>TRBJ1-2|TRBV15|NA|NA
TGTGCCACCAGCAGGGCGATCCTAGCTAACTATGGCTACACCTTC
CATSRAILANYGYTF
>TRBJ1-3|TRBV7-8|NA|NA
TGTGCCAGCAGCTTGGAGTACGCTGGAAACACCATATATTTT
CASSLEYAGNTIYF
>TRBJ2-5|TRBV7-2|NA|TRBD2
TGTGCCAGCAGCTTAGCCCTGGGAGGGTTGGAGACCCAGTACTTC
CASSLALGGLETQYF
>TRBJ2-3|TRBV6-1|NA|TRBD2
TGTGCCAGCAGTGAAGCCTGGCGGGGGTCATCCACAGATACGCAGTATTTT
CASSEAWRGSSTDTQYF
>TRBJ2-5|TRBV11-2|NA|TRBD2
TGTGCCAGCAGAAATAGCGGGGAAGAGACCCAGTACTTC
CASRNSGEETQYF
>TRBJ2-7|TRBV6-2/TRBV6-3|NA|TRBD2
TGTGCCAGCAGTGGTAGCGGGCTGTACGAGCAGTACTTC
CASSGSGLYEQYF
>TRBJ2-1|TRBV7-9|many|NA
TGTGCCAGCAGCTTAGTAGGCGGGGAACGAGAGCAGTTCTTC
CASSLVGGEREQFF
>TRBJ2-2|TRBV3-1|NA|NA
TGTGCCAGCAGCCCCCGAATCTACACCGGGGAGCTGTTTTTT
CASSPRIYTGELFF
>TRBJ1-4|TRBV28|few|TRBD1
TGTGCCAGCAGATCACAGGGGGGAACTAATGAAAAACTGTTTTTT
CASRSQGGTNEKLFF
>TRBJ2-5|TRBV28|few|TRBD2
TGTGCCAGCAGCCTGGAGGCTAGCGGGGGAGGGGAGACCCAGTACTTC
CASSLEASGGGETQYF
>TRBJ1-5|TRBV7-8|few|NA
TGTGCCAGCAGCGATACAGGGAGGGCGGCTCAGCCCCAGCATTTT
CASSDTGRAAQPQHF
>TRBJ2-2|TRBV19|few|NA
TGTGCCAGTAGTATAGACGGACTCTTCACCGGGGAGCTGTTTTTT
CASSIDGLFTGELFF
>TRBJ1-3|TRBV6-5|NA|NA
TGTGCCAGCAGCCCCAGGGACGCCTCTGGAAACACCATATATTTT
CASSPRDASGNTIYF
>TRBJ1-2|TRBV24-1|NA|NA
TGTGCCACCACCGATAATAGGAAGGACGATGGCTACACCTTC
CATTDNRKDDGYTF
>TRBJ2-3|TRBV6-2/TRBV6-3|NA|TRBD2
TGTGCCAGCAGTCCCAAGGGCGGGGGATCAGATACGCAGTATTTT
CASSPKGGGSDTQYF
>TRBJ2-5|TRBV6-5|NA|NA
TGTGCCAGCAGTTACGAGGGAGAGACCCAGTACTTC
CASSYEGETQYF
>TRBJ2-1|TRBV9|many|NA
TGTGCCAGCAGTGAAAAGAGCTCCTACAATGAGCAGTTCTTC
CASSEKSSYNEQFF
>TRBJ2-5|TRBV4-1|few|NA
TGCGCCAGCAGCCAAACAGGGCTTCAAGAGACCCAGTACTTC
CASSQTGLQETQYF
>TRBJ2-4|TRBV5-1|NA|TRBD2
TGCGCCAGCAGTTTTAGCGGGGGTGGGGTCAAAAACATTCAGTACTTC
CASSFSGGGVKNIQYF